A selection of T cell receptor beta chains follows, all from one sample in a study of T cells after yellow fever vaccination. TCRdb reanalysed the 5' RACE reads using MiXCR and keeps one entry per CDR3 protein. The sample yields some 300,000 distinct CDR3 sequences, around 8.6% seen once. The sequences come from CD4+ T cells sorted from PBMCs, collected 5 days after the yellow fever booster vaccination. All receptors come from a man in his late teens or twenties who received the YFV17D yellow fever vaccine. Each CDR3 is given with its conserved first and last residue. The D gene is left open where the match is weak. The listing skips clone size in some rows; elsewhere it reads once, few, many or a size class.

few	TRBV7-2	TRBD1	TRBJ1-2	TGTGCCAGCAGCTTATCGGTAGTGACAGGGGGCCACTATGGCTACACCTTC	CASSLSVVTGGHYGYTF
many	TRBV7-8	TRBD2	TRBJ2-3	TGTGCCAGCAGCTTGAGGGGAAGCGGGGGGGCTTTATCGGGTACGCAGTATTTT	CASSLRGSGGALSGTQYF
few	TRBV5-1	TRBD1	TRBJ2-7	TGCGCCAGCAAAAACCAGGGGGCGATCTACGAGCAGTACTTC	CASKNQGAIYEQYF
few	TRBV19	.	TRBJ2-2	TGTGCCAGTAAGGGGACTGATACCGGGGAGCTGTTTTTT	CASKGTDTGELFF
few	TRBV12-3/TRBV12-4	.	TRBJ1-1	TGTGCCAGCGACAGGCAGGGGAACACTGAAGCTTTCTTT	CASDRQGNTEAFF
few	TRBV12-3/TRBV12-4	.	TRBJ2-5	TGTGCCAGCAGGGGACTCGGCGAGGGGACCCAGTACTTC	CASRGLGEGTQYF
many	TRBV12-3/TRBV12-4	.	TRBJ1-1	TGTGCCAGCAGGATGGACAACCTTAACTCTGAAGCTTTCTTT	CASRMDNLNSEAFF
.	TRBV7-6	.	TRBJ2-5	TGTGCCAGCAGCTTACAACCGCAGGGACAAGAGACCCAGTACTTC	CASSLQPQGQETQYF
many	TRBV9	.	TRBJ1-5	TGTGCCAGCAGCGTAGCTCTCAGCCCAGTCAATCAGCCCCAGCATTTT	CASSVALSPVNQPQHF
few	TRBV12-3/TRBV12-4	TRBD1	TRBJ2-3	TGTGCCAGCAGGAGAGGACAGGGTCGACTCGGCGATACGCAGTATTTT	CASRRGQGRLGDTQYF
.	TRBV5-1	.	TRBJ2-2	TGCGCCAGCAGCTTGCAGTATTCGAACACCGGGGAGCTGTTTTTT	CASSLQYSNTGELFF
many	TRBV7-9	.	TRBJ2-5	TGTGCCAGCAGCTTATCGCCCAGGGGTGAGACCCAGTACTTC	CASSLSPRGETQYF
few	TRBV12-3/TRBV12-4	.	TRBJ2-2	TGTGCCAGCAGGAGAGCCTGGGGTACCGGGGAGCTGTTTTTT	CASRRAWGTGELFF
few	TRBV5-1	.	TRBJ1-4	TGCGCCAGCAGCCCGGGAGGCCGAATCCTAACTAATGAAAAACTGTTTTTT	CASSPGGRILTNEKLFF
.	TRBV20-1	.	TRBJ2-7	TGCAGTGCTAGGCAGGGCTTGGACTACGAGCAGTACTTC	CSARQGLDYEQYF
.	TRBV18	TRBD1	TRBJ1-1	TGTGCCAGCTCTCAATCCGAGGGACAGGGTGCAACTGAAGCTTTCTTT	CASSQSEGQGATEAFF
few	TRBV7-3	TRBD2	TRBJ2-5	TGTGCCAGCAGCTTAAGCGGGGGGGCTAGTACCGGGGAGACCCAGTACTTC	CASSLSGGASTGETQYF
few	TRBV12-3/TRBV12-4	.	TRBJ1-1	TGTGCCAGCAGTTTCGGACCCAACACTGAAGCTTTCTTT	CASSFGPNTEAFF
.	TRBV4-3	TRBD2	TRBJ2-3	TGCGCCAGCAGCCCCTGGACTAGCGGGGGAGATACGCAGTATTTT	CASSPWTSGGDTQYF
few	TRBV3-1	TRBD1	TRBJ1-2	TGTGCCAGCAGCCAGGACAGGATGATCTATGGCTACACCTTC	CASSQDRMIYGYTF
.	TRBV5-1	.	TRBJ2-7	TGCGCCAGCAGCTTGGCCGAACTCTTGCAGTACTTC	CASSLAELLQYF
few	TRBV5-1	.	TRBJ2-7	TGCGCCAGCAGGGGAGTTGCCTACGAGCAGTACTTC	CASRGVAYEQYF
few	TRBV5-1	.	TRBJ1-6	TGCGCCAGCAGCTCCGGCGGGAGTAATTCACCCCTCCACTTT	CASSSGGSNSPLHF
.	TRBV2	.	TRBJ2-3	TGTGCCAGCAGTGGTTCAGGGGGCACAGATACGCAGTATTTT	CASSGSGGTDTQYF
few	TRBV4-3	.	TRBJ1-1	TGCGCCAGCAGCCAATCATGGCTGAACACTGAAGCTTTCTTT	CASSQSWLNTEAFF
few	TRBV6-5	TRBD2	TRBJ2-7	TGTGCCAGCAGTTTAGGACTAGCGGGTCCCTACGAGCAGTACTTC	CASSLGLAGPYEQYF
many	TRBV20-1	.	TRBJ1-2	TGCAGTGCTAGGTGGCTCCTCTATGGCTACACCTTC	CSARWLLYGYTF
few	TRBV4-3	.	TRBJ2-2	TGCGCCAGCAGCCCGAAATCAGGGGCGGGGACCGGGGAGCTGTTTTTT	CASSPKSGAGTGELFF
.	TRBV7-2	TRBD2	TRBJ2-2	TGTGCCAGCAGACAAACTAGCGTCGGGGAGCTGTTTTTT	CASRQTSVGELFF
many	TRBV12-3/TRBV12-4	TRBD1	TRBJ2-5	TGTGCCAGCAGCAGGGGACAGACACAAGAGACCCAGTACTTC	CASSRGQTQETQYF
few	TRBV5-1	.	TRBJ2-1	TGCGCCAGCAGCTTGAGGGGGTTTGATAATGAGCAGTTCTTC	CASSLRGFDNEQFF
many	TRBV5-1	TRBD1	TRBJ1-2	TGCGCCAGCAGCTTTGCAGGGGGCCTCTATGGCTACACCTTC	CASSFAGGLYGYTF
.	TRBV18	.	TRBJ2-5	TGTGCCAGCTCACCATCGGTGCTCCCCCAAGAGACCCAGTACTTC	CASSPSVLPQETQYF
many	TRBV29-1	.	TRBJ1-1	TGCAAAGCGTTTTCCCTCGGGAGAACTGAAGCTTTCTTT	CKAFSLGRTEAFF
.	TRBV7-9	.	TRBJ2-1	TGTGCCAGCAGCTCGCAGTTCGATGAGCAGTTCTTC	CASSSQFDEQFF
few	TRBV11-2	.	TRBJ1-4	TGTGCCAGCAGCTTAGATGGGACCGGTGGGGAAAAACTGTTTTTT	CASSLDGTGGEKLFF
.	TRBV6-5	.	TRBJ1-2	TGTGCCAGCAGTTACTCGGGGAACTATGGCTACACCTTC	CASSYSGNYGYTF
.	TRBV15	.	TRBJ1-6	TGTGCCACCAGCAGAGATCTAGGCGACAGAGCACCCCTCCACTTT	CATSRDLGDRAPLHF
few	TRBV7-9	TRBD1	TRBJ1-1	TGTGCCAGCAGCTTAGGGGTGGGGGACAGCAACACTGAAGCTTTCTTT	CASSLGVGDSNTEAFF
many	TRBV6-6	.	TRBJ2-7	TGTGCCAGCAGTCAGGATTTGGGGTTTCAATACTTC	CASSQDLGFQYF